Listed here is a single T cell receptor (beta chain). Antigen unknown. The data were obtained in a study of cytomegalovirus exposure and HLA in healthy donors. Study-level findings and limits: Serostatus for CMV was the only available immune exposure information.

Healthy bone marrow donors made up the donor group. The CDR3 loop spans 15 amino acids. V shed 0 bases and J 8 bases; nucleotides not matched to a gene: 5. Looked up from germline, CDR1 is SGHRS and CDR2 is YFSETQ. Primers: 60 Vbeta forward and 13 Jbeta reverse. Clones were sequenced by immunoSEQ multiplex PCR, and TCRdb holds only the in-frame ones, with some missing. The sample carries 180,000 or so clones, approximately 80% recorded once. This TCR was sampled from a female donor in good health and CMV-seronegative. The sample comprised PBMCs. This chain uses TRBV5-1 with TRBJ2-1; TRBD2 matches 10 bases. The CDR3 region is CASSLGLAGEDEQFF. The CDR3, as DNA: TGCGCCAGCAGCTTGGGGCTAGCGGGGGAGGATGAGCAGTTCTTC.